The 5 T cell receptor beta chains below all came from one sample that was sequenced in a study of blood T cells in healthy people across ages. A J-beta primer mix and a sample-barcoded 5' primer were used in a second PCR of about 7 to 12 cycles. Using its own MiXCR run on the 5' RACE reads, TCRdb lists one record per CDR3 protein. The table has over 1,500,000 distinct CDR3 sequences, just under 50% seen once. Material for sequencing was blood. The receptors come from a woman aged 40-49 years in good health.

Concerning this clonotype: The junction differs from germline at one of its ends, possibly a read error. This chain uses TRBV3-1 with TRBJ2-1; 10 positions match TRBD2. Germline V lookup: CDR1 LGHDT, CDR2 YNNKEL (reference sequence). This CDR3 comprises 16 residues. The DNA of the CDR3 is TGTGCCGGCAGCCCCATAGCGGGGGGTAGCTACAATGAGCAGTTCTTC. Residues: CAGSPIAGGSYNEQFF.

V is TRBV7-2 and J is TRBJ1-2, with D possibly matching TRBD1 (5 bases). This CDR3 comprises 13 residues. V was shortened by 5 bases and J by 6 bases, with 13 bases between the two germline ends. Looked up from germline, CDR1 is SGHTA and CDR2 is FQGNSA. The CDR3 is CASSLGGLDGYTF. CDR3 nucleotides: TGTGCCAGCAGCCTGGGGGGTCTCGATGGCTACACCTTC. The whole variable domain, remainder taken from reference TRBV7-2 and TRBJ1-2, is GAGVSQSPSNKVTEKGKDVELRCDPISGHTALYWYRQSLGQGLEFLIYFQGNSAPDKSGLPSDRFSAERTGGSVSTLTIQRTQQEDSAVYLCASSLGGLDGYTFGSGTRLTVV.

There are a few counts of this clonotype. V usage is TRBV12-3 or TRBV12-4 and J usage is TRBJ1-2, with D possibly being TRBD1 (6 bases). This CDR3 comprises 14 residues. The ends were cut back, 1 base at V and 4 bases at J, with 10 bases in the middle. Here the CDR3 DNA reads TGTGCCAGCAGTTTAGAAGGGGGTCTCTATGGCTACACCTTC. Translated, it gives CASSLEGGLYGYTF.

This clonotype was observed a few times. The chain uses TRBV5-1 and TRBJ2-3; D perhaps matches TRBD2 (5 bases). The CDR3 is 13 amino acids. V lost 1 base and J lost 4, with 7 bases in between. Germline CDR1 and CDR2: SGHRS and YFSETQ. The CDR3 nucleotides read TGCGCCAGCAGCTTGACGGGATCAGATACGCAGTATTTT. It translates to CASSLTGSDTQYF.

This rearrangement joins TRBV20-1 to TRBJ2-5; D is tentatively TRBD1 or TRBD2 (5 bases each). The CDR3 has 14 amino acids. V was trimmed by 3 bases and J by 4 bases, leaving 15 bases between them. Per the germline V gene, CDR1 is DFQATT and CDR2 is SNEGSKA (reference sequence). The CDR3 coding sequence is TGCAGTGCTAGGGTAGGGACGAGGGGAGAGACCCAGTACTTC. Its translation is CSARVGTRGETQYF.